This T cell receptor (beta chain) was profiled in a study of control samples from healthy donors and cancer patients. The table came from immunoSEQ multiplex PCR; TCRdb's copy has only in-frame clones and leaves some out. The sample carries tens of thousands of clones, 80% recorded once. CDR3 size: 13 residues. Trimming removed 0 bases from V and 9 bases from J; junction bases left unmatched: 3. CDR1 SGDLS and CDR2 YYNGEE come from the germline V gene. The sample comprised blood. The chain uses TRBV9 and TRBJ2-1, with 7 nucleotides matching TRBD2. The TCR originated in a man aged 70 or older in good health. Written as DNA, the CDR3 is TGTGCCAGCAGCGTAGGGGGGACTACTGAGCAGTTCTTC. Translation: CASSVGGTTEQFF.